The 10 T cell receptor beta chains in this list originate from one sample, sequenced in a study of T cell responses to AZD1222 COVID-19 vaccine. Sequencing used immunoSEQ multiplex PCR; TCRdb keeps in-frame clones, though not all of them. The top ten clones hold 40% to 65% of a sample with more than 35,000 clones, under 85% of them seen once. This sample comprised peripheral blood, obtained on day 0 of AZD1222 vaccination. These receptors all come from an adult in good health.

This clone was observed a few times. This chain links TRBV3-1 (or the pseudogene TRBV3-2) with TRBJ1-1; D may be TRBD1 (5 bases). Germline V gives CDR1 LGHDT, CDR2 YNNKEL (reference sequence). CDR3 length: 15 residues. Trimming removed 4 bases at V and 1 base at J, with 13 bases between. For the CDR3, the DNA is TGTGCCAGCAGCCGGAAATCGGACACGAACACTGAAGCTTTCTTT. This codes for CASSRKSDTNTEAFF.

The rearrangement joins TRBV6-6 to TRBJ1-4; D possibly corresponds to TRBD1 (6 bases). Germline V gene sequence: CDR1 MNHNY, CDR2 SVGAGI (reference sequence). The CDR3 totals 16 residues. V shed 6 bases and J shed 2 bases, with 16 bases lying between them. For the CDR3, the DNA is TGTGCCAGCAGCCGCGGGGGGGGCGCGACTAATGAAAAACTGTTTTTT. Amino acids: CASSRGGGATNEKLFF.

The V and J genes are TRBV19 and TRBJ1-1; tentative D call: TRBD1 (6 bases). Germline CDR1 and CDR2: LNHDA and SQIVND (reference sequence). Trimming cost V 4 bases and J 1 base, with 13 bases left between them. The CDR3 totals 15 residues. The CDR3 is CASSTLPRGNTEAFF. CDR3 nucleotides: TGTGCCAGTAGTACCCTGCCCAGGGGGAACACTGAAGCTTTCTTT.

The J gene is TRBJ2-7, the V gene TRBV29-1; maybe TRBD1 (5 bases). The V end lost 0 bases, the J end lost 6 bases, and 12 bases lay between the germline ends. Germline V lookup: CDR1 SQVTM, CDR2 ANQGSEA. The CDR3 is 13 amino acids. The CDR3 is CSVEDPKGFEQYF. The CDR3 DNA sequence: TGCAGCGTTGAAGACCCTAAGGGGTTCGAGCAGTACTTC.

The chain recombines TRBV29-1 with TRBJ2-3; 7 nucleotides line up with TRBD2. V lost 8 bases and J lost 5; bases outside the gene matches: 10. CDR3 size: 13 residues. Germline V gene data show CDR1 as SQVTM and CDR2 as ANQGSEA. CDR3 nucleotide sequence: TGCAGCATCCGGGCAGGGAGGGGAGATACGCAGTATTTT. This translates into CSIRAGRGDTQYF.

J is TRBJ2-7 and V is TRBV6-5; D gene uncertain. The V end was cut by 2 bases, the J end by 5 bases, with 13 bases between. The CDR3 runs to 14 residues. Germline V lookup: CDR1 MNHEY, CDR2 SVGAGI. The CDR3: CASSYGPLRNEQYF. The CDR3 DNA reads TGTGCCAGCAGTTACGGGCCCCTGAGGAACGAGCAGTACTTC.

The genes are TRBV10-3 and TRBJ2-1; 10 bases fit TRBD2. V shed 4 bases and J 12 bases; nucleotides not matched to a gene: 9. Germline V gene lookup returns CDR1 ENHRY and CDR2 SYGVKD. The CDR3 consists of 14 residues. The CDR3 sequence is CAISGASGSPGQFF. The CDR3 bases are TGTGCCATCAGTGGTGCTAGCGGGAGCCCTGGGCAGTTCTTC.

V and J are TRBV6-6 and TRBJ1-2; 8 bases map to TRBD1. V was pared by 8 bases and J by 3 bases, with 8 bases of the junction left unmatched. The CDR3 contains 14 residues. Germline-derived CDR1 and CDR2 are MNHNY and SVGAGI (reference sequence). This CDR3 is CASRPTGGDYGYTF. DNA of the CDR3: TGTGCCAGCCGGCCCACAGGGGGAGACTATGGCTACACCTTC.

V and J are TRBV24-1 and TRBJ2-1, with 7 bases matching TRBD1. The CDR3 contains 18 residues. J was trimmed by 7 bases and V by 4 bases; bases with no gene match: 18. Germline lookup yields CDR1 KGHDR and CDR2 SFDVKD. CDR3 loop: CATSETKRGLPSGNEQFF. The CDR3 DNA reads as TGTGCCACCAGTGAGACGAAGAGGGGGCTTCCCTCCGGGAATGAGCAGTTCTTC.

The chain joins TRBV4-1 to TRBJ2-4, with 7 positions matching TRBD2. V lost 1 base, J lost 1 base, and 7 bases stayed unmatched. This CDR3 is 17 amino acids long. Germline-derived CDR1 and CDR2 are MGHRA and YSYEKL. CDR3 protein: CASSQGDGGFAKNIQYF. Here the CDR3 DNA reads TGCGCCAGCAGCCAAGGGGACGGGGGGTTTGCCAAAAACATTCAGTACTTC.